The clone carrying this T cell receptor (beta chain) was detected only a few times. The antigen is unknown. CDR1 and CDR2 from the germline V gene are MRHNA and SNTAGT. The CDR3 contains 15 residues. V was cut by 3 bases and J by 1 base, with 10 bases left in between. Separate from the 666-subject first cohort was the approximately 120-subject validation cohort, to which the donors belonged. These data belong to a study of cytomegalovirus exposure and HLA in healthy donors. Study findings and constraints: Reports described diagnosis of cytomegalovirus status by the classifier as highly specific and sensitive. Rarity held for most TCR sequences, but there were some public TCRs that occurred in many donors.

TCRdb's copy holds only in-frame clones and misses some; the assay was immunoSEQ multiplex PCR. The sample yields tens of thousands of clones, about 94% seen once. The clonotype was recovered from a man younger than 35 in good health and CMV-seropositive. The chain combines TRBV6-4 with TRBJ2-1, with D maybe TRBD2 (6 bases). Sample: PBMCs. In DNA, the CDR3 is TGTGCCAGCAGTGATAATGCGGGGTCCTACAATGAGCAGTTCTTC. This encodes CASSDNAGSYNEQFF.